This passage covers 18 T cell receptor beta chains from one sample sequenced in a study of T cell responses to AZD1222 COVID-19 vaccine. TCRdb's copy holds only in-frame clones and misses some; the assay was immunoSEQ multiplex PCR. This table holds 90,000 to 150,000 clones, approximately 90% found once. The sequenced sample was peripheral blood, obtained 28 days after the second AZD1222 dose. The receptors were gathered from an adult who received the AZD1222 COVID-19 vaccine.

The V gene is TRBV5-5, the J gene TRBJ2-5, with 7 bases aligning to TRBD1. The length of the CDR3 is 14 residues. The ends lost 0 bases at V and 3 bases at J; junction bases unmatched: 2. CDR1 and CDR2 from the germline V gene are SGHKS and YYEKEE (reference sequence). The CDR3 sequence: CASSLGTGKETQYF. The DNA of the CDR3 is TGTGCCAGCAGCTTGGGGACAGGAAAAGAGACCCAGTACTTC. The full variable domain, with the rest looked up from reference TRBV5-5 and TRBJ2-5, is DAGVTQSPTHLIKTRGQQVTLRCSPISGHKSVSWYQQVLGQGPQFIFQYYEKEERGRGNFPDRFSARQFPNYSSELNVNALLLGDSALYLCASSLGTGKETQYFGPGTRLLVL.

The chain carries TRBV28 and TRBJ1-2; TRBD1 aligns across 7 bases. J lost 5 bases, V lost 5 bases, and 8 bases had no gene match. CDR1 and CDR2 (germline): MDHEN, SYDVKM. The CDR3 has 14 residues. CDR3 loop: CASSRGGQLYGYTF. For the CDR3, the DNA is TGTGCCAGCAGTCGAGGGGGACAGCTATATGGCTACACCTTC.

The chain joins TRBV7-8 to TRBJ1-1; 7 bases are shared with TRBD1. Germline lookup yields CDR1 SGHVS and CDR2 FQNEAQ. The CDR3 totals 13 residues. Trimming cost V 5 bases and J 7 bases; bases outside gene matches: 7. The CDR3 DNA reads TGTGCCAGCAGCCGATCACAGGGGTTTGAAGCTTTCTTT. Translation gives CASSRSQGFEAFF.

The chain links TRBV3-1 (or the pseudogene TRBV3-2) to TRBJ1-2; D is ambiguous. The CDR3 extends over 14 amino acids. The germline CDR1 and CDR2 sequences are LGHDT and YNNKEL (reference sequence). V was shortened by 1 base and J by 1 base, with 7 bases between the two germline ends. CDR3 in DNA: TGTGCCAGCAGCCAAGCGGAGAGTAACTATGGCTACACCTTC. Amino acid sequence: CASSQAESNYGYTF.

CDR3 in amino acids: CASSIQGSNYGYTF. The CDR3 DNA reads TGTGCCAGCAGTATACAGGGATCAAACTATGGCTACACCTTC. The rearrangement links TRBV7-8 to TRBJ1-2, with D possibly being TRBD1 (6 bases). This CDR3 is 14 amino acids long. The ends were cut back, 6 bases at V and 2 bases at J, with 13 bases in the middle. CDR1 is SGHVS and CDR2 is FQNEAQ in the germline V gene.

The gene calls are TRBV18 and TRBJ1-5, with TRBD1 as a possible D gene (6 bases). Trimming removed 2 bases at V and 4 bases at J, with 18 bases between. This CDR3 is 17 amino acids long. Germline CDR1 KGHSH, CDR2 LQKENI. The CDR3 is CASSPTSGGGANQPQHF. The CDR3, as DNA: TGTGCCAGCTCACCAACCTCTGGAGGGGGAGCGAATCAGCCCCAGCATTTT.

The gene calls are TRBV2 and TRBJ1-2, with TRBD1 as a possible D gene (6 bases). This CDR3 has 16 residues. The germline gives CDR1 SNHLY, CDR2 FYNNEI. Trimming left V 6 bases short and J 0 bases short, with 17 bases between. CDR3 sequence: CASRTITGPANYGYTF. DNA for the CDR3: TGTGCCAGCAGGACGATCACAGGGCCCGCTAACTATGGCTACACCTTC.

The chain couples TRBV10-2 to TRBJ2-2, with no clear D. V was cut by 8 bases and J by 0 bases, with 16 bases left in between. This CDR3 contains 16 residues. The germline CDR1 and CDR2 sequences are WSHSY and SAAADI. CDR3 loop: CASSDVSLANTGELFF. CDR3 nucleotide sequence: TGCGCCAGCTCCGATGTCAGCCTCGCGAACACCGGGGAGCTGTTTTTT.

This sequence joins TRBV2 and TRBJ2-7; D perhaps matches TRBD1 (5 bases). The germline V gene has CDR1 SNHLY and CDR2 FYNNEI. V gave up 8 bases and J gave up 3 bases, with 8 bases separating them. There are 11 residues in the CDR3. The chain's CDR3 is CASGAFYEQYF. The CDR3 region has the DNA TGTGCCAGCGGGGCTTTCTACGAGCAGTACTTC.

This clone was found once. The chain is built from TRBV15 and TRBJ2-3, with 7 bases that match TRBD2. This CDR3 comprises 17 residues. The V and J ends lost 0 bases and 6 bases, in that order; junction bases with no gene match: 12. CDR1 is LNHNV, CDR2 YYDKDF, per germline (reference sequence). The CDR3 spells CATSREIRGGAGDTQYF. Here the CDR3 DNA reads TGTGCCACCAGCAGAGAAATTCGCGGGGGAGCTGGCGATACGCAGTATTTT.

The V call is TRBV2, the J call TRBJ1-1; no definite D call. With 5 bases removed from V and 1 base from J, the gap between germline ends came to 11 bases. The CDR3 has 14 residues. Germline-derived CDR1 and CDR2 are SNHLY and FYNNEI. For the CDR3, the DNA is TGTGCCAGCAGTCTGGACGGAGAGAACACTGAAGCTTTCTTT. Translation gives CASSLDGENTEAFF.

The V and J genes are TRBV5-1 and TRBJ1-1, with a tentative D call TRBD1 (5 bases). Trimming took 6 bases from V and 3 from J, leaving 15 bases between them. Per germline, CDR1 SGHRS and CDR2 YFSETQ. The CDR3 length is 14 residues. DNA of the CDR3: TGCGCCAGCAACACCCGGGGGGGACACACTGAAGCTTTCTTT. This encodes CASNTRGGHTEAFF.

The chain links TRBV5-1 to TRBJ2-3; the D is unclear. CDR1 and CDR2 (germline): SGHRS, YFSETQ. The CDR3 runs 14 residues. V was clipped by 0 bases and J by 3 bases, with 8 bases between them. This chain's CDR3 is CASSLALTTDTQYF. CDR3 nucleotide sequence: TGCGCCAGCAGCTTGGCGTTAACGACAGATACGCAGTATTTT.

The V gene is TRBV5-5, the J gene TRBJ1-2; D gene unclear. Deletions cut 2 bases from V and 0 bases from J, with 5 bases between. From germline, CDR1 is SGHKS and CDR2 YYEKEE (reference sequence). This CDR3 comprises 13 residues. The DNA of the CDR3 is TGTGCCAGCAGCTTTACCACTAACTATGGCTACACCTTC. Translation gives CASSFTTNYGYTF.

This chain uses TRBV6-2 or TRBV6-3 with TRBJ2-4; D remains unclear. V was clipped by 0 bases and J by 11 bases, with 5 bases between them. Germline CDR1 reads MNHEY; CDR2 reads SVGEGT. The CDR3 is 11 residues long. CDR3 sequence: CASSYSVVQYF. CDR3 nucleotide sequence: TGTGCCAGCAGTTACTCGGTCGTTCAGTACTTC.

This chain links TRBV29-1 with TRBJ2-5; 11 bases map to TRBD2. V was clipped by 6 bases and J by 1 base; unmatched bases: 4. The CDR3 sequence is 14 residues long. Germline V lookup: CDR1 SQVTM, CDR2 ANQGSEA. CDR3 in DNA: TGCAGCGTCGGGGGGACTAGCGGCCAAGAGACCCAGTACTTC. Residues: CSVGGTSGQETQYF.

The chain employs TRBV5-1 and TRBJ1-1; possible D gene TRBD1, 6 bases. The germline CDR1 and CDR2 sequences are SGHRS and YFSETQ. The ends were cut back, 3 bases at V and 0 bases at J, with 12 bases in the middle. This CDR3 is 15 amino acids long. The CDR3 bases are TGCGCCAGCAGCTCTTTGACAGGTATGAACACTGAAGCTTTCTTT. Its translation: CASSSLTGMNTEAFF.

The rearrangement uses TRBV12-3 or TRBV12-4 and TRBJ1-1; D is undetermined. This CDR3 region has 13 residues. Deletions cut 8 bases from V and 0 bases from J, with 10 bases between. In DNA, the CDR3 is TGTGCCAGCTCACCCACCATGAACACTGAAGCTTTCTTT. It encodes CASSPTMNTEAFF.